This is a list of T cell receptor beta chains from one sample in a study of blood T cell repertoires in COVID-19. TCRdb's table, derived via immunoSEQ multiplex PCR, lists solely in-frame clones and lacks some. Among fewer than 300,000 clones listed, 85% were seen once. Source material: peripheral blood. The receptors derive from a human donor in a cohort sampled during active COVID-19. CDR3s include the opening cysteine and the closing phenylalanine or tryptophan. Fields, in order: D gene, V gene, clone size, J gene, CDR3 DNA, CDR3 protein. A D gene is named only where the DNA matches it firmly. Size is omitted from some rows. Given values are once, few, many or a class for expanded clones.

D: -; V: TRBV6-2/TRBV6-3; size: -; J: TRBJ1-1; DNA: TGTGCCAGCAGTTCTGACTACTGGGGGGTGAACACTGAAGCTTTCTTT; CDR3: CASSSDYWGVNTEAFF
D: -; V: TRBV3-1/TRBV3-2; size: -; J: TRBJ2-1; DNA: TGTGCCAGCAGCCCCTCGATCAGCAATGAGCAGTTCTTC; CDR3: CASSPSISNEQFF
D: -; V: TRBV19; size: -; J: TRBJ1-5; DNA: TGTGCCAGTAGTATAGTTGGATTTACGGGGCCCCAGCATTTT; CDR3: CASSIVGFTGPQHF
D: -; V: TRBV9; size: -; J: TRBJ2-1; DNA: TGTGCCAGCAGCGTTTCTAATTACAATGAGCAGTTCTTC; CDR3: CASSVSNYNEQFF
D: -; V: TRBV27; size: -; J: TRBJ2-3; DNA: TGTGCCAGCACTCAACTAGGTGCAGGCACAGATACGCAGTATTTT; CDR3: CASTQLGAGTDTQYF
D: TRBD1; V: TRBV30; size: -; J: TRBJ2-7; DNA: TGTGCCTGGAAGACAGGGCAAAACTACGAGCAGTACTTC; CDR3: CAWKTGQNYEQYF
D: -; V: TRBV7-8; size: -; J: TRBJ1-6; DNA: TGTGCCAGCAGCTTAGCGCGGCCGGGGGGATCCTATAATTCACCCCTCCACTTT; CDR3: CASSLARPGGSYNSPLHF
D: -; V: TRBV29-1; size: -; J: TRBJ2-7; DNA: TGCAGCGTTGAAGGCAGGGTCTCTGGCGAGCAGTACTTC; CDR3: CSVEGRVSGEQYF
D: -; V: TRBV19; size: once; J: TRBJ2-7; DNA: TGTGCCAGTACGGACGGGACAACGGGGTCCTACGAGCAGTACTTC; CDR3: CASTDGTTGSYEQYF
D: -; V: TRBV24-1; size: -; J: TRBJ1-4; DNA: TGTGCCACCAGTGACACAAAGCCCAGGGTCACTAATGAAAAACTGTTTTTT; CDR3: CATSDTKPRVTNEKLFF
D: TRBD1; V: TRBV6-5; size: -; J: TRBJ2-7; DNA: TGTGCCAGCAGAGCCGGGACAGGGGTCCGCGAGCAGTACTTC; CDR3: CASRAGTGVREQYF
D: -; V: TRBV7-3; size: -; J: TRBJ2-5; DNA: TGTGCCAGCAGCGCGACCGGGGTGGGCCAAGAGACCCAGTACTTC; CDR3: CASSATGVGQETQYF
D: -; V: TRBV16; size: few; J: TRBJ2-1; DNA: TGTGCCAGCAGCACACAGGTTGGCCCCTACAATGAGCAGTTCTTC; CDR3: CASSTQVGPYNEQFF
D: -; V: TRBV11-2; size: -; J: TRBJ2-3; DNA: TGTGCCAGCACCTTCGGAGGTATGGATACGCAGTATTTT; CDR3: CASTFGGMDTQYF
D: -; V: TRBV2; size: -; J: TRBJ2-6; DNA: TGTGCCAGCAGTATCCGGAGCTCTGGGGCCAACGTCCTGACTTTC; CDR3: CASSIRSSGANVLTF
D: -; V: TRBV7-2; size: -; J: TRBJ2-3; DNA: TGTGCCAGCAGGAGGACAGCCACAGATACGCAGTATTTT; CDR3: CASRRTATDTQYF
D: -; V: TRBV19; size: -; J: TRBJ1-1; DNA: TGTGCCAGTACCCCGGGGGTCATGAACACTGAAGCTTTCTTT; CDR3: CASTPGVMNTEAFF
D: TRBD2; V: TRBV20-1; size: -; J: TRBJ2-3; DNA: TGCAGTGCTAGTCTGGCTAGCGGGAGTGGCACAGATACGCAGTATTTT; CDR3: CSASLASGSGTDTQYF
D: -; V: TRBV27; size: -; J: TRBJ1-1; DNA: TGTGCCAGCAGTTTGTTGTATCGGAACACTGAAGCTTTCTTT; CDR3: CASSLLYRNTEAFF
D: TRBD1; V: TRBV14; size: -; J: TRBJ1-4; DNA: TGTGCCAGCAGCCGGGACAGGGTTGAAAAACTGTTTTTT; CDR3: CASSRDRVEKLFF
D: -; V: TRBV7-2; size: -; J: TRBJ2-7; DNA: TGTGCCAGCAGATCCGGGGCCTACGAGCAGTACTTC; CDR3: CASRSGAYEQYF
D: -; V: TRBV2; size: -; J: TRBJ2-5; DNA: TGTGCCAGCAAACTGGCGGAGAACCAAGAGACCCAGTACTTC; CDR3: CASKLAENQETQYF